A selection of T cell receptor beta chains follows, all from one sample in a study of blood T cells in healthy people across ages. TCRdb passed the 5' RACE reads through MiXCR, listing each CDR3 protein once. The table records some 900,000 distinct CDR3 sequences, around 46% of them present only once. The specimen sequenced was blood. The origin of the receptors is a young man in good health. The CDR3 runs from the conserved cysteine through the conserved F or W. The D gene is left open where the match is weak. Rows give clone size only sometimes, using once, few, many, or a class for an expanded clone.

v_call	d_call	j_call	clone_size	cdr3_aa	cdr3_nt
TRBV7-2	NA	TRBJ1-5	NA	CASSLFPGLTQPQHF	TGTGCCAGCAGCTTATTTCCAGGGTTGACTCAGCCCCAGCATTTT
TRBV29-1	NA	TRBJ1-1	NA	CSVETGVPEAFF	TGCAGCGTCGAGACAGGCGTCCCTGAAGCTTTCTTT
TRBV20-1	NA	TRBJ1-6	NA	CSADFGTLNSPLHF	TGCAGTGCGGACTTCGGGACGTTAAATTCACCCCTCCACTTT
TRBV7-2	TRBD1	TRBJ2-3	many	CASSLEWGQGGQYF	TGTGCCAGCAGCTTAGAATGGGGACAGGGAGGGCAGTATTTT
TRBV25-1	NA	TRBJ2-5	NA	CASSVADFQETQYF	TGTGCCAGCAGTGTTGCAGACTTCCAAGAGACCCAGTACTTC
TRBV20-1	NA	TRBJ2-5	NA	CSASRNQGTQYF	TGCAGTGCTAGTAGAAACCAAGGGACCCAGTACTTC
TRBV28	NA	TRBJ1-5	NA	CASSLAPGGTGQPQHF	TGTGCCAGCAGTTTAGCCCCGGGGGGTACCGGGCAGCCCCAGCATTTT
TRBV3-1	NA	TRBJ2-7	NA	CASSQIHEQYF	TGTGCCAGCAGCCAAATCCACGAGCAGTACTTC
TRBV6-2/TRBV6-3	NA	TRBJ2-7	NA	CASTDPYEQYF	TGTGCCAGCACCGACCCCTACGAGCAGTACTTC
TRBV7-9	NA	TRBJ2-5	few	CASSKFGEEQYF	TGTGCCAGCAGCAAGTTCGGGGAGGAGCAGTACTTC
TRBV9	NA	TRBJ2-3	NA	CASSPVGPPDTRYF	TGTGCCAGCAGCCCTGTAGGGCCTCCAGATACGCGGTATTTT
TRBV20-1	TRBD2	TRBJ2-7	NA	CSARDLLAGTIYEQYF	TGCAGTGCTAGGGATTTGCTAGCGGGGACTATCTACGAGCAGTACTTC
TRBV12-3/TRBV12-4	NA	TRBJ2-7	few	CASSFAPYEQYF	TGTGCCAGCAGTTTCGCCCCATACGAGCAGTACTTC
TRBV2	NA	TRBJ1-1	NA	CASRDISDSTEAFF	TGTGCCAGCAGAGACATATCGGATTCGACTGAAGCTTTCTTT
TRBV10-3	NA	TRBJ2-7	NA	CAISGETANYEQYF	TGTGCCATCAGTGGAGAGACAGCAAACTACGAGCAGTACTTC
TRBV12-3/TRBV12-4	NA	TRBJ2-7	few	CASSPPRVPYEQYF	TGTGCCAGCAGTCCCCCCAGGGTGCCCTACGAGCAGTACTTC
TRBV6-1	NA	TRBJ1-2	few	CATRSALDGHTF	TGTGCCACCCGGTCGGCGCTTGATGGCCACACCTTC
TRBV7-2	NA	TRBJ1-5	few	CASSLLGGFSNQPQHF	TGTGCCAGCAGCTTATTGGGCGGCTTTAGCAATCAGCCCCAGCATTTT
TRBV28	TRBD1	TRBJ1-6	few	CASSLPQAGGRSPLHF	TGTGCCAGCAGTCTCCCACAGGCAGGGGGCCGTTCACCCCTCCACTTT
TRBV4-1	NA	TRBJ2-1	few	CASSQAGNNEQFF	TGCGCCAGCAGCCAAGCGGGGAACAATGAGCAGTTCTTC
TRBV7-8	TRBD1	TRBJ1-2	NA	CASSFRTGGDGYTF	TGTGCCAGCAGCTTCCGGACAGGGGGCGACGGCTACACCTTC
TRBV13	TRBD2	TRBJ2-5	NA	CASSFGARGVQETQYF	TGTGCCAGCAGCTTTGGGGCGCGGGGGGTCCAAGAGACCCAGTACTTC
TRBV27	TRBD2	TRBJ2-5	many	CASSLGLAGGETQYF	TGTGCCAGCAGTTTAGGACTAGCGGGGGGCGAGACCCAGTACTTC